Presented here are 3 T cell receptor beta chains from one specimen sequenced in a study of T cell responses to AZD1222 COVID-19 vaccine. Profiling relied on immunoSEQ multiplex PCR, and the TCRdb table lists in-frame clones only, not all of them. This table holds some 140,000 clones, roughly nine tenths found once. The material was peripheral blood, obtained on day 0 of AZD1222 vaccination. The receptors were sampled from an adult in good health.

The gene calls are TRBV11-3 and TRBJ2-2, with a possible D match to TRBD1 (6 bases). The length of the CDR3 is 17 residues. Germline CDR1 and CDR2: SGHNT and YENEEA. Between the trimmed V and J ends, which lost 1 base and 5 bases, there was a span of 17 bases. The DNA for the CDR3 is TGTGCCAGCAGCTTAGTTGGATCCGGGACACGAACCGGGGAGCTGTTTTTT. This encodes CASSLVGSGTRTGELFF.

This sequence joins TRBV27 and TRBJ1-2; D unresolved. Germline-derived CDR1 and CDR2 are MNHEY and SMNVEV (reference sequence). The V end was cut by 6 bases, the J end by 8 bases, with 13 bases between. The CDR3 contains 12 residues. This chain's CDR3 is CASRPEGGGYTF. CDR3 DNA sequence: TGTGCCAGCAGACCTGAGGGTGGGGGCTACACCTTC.

The table lists this clone with a count of one. J is TRBJ2-3 and V is TRBV15; no clear D. Deletions cut 0 bases from V and 2 bases from J, with 6 bases between. CDR1 LNHNV and CDR2 YYDKDF come from the germline V gene (reference sequence). CDR3 length: 14 residues. CDR3 protein: CATSRDQVTDTQYF. The CDR3 region has the DNA TGTGCCACCAGCAGAGATCAAGTCACAGATACGCAGTATTTT.